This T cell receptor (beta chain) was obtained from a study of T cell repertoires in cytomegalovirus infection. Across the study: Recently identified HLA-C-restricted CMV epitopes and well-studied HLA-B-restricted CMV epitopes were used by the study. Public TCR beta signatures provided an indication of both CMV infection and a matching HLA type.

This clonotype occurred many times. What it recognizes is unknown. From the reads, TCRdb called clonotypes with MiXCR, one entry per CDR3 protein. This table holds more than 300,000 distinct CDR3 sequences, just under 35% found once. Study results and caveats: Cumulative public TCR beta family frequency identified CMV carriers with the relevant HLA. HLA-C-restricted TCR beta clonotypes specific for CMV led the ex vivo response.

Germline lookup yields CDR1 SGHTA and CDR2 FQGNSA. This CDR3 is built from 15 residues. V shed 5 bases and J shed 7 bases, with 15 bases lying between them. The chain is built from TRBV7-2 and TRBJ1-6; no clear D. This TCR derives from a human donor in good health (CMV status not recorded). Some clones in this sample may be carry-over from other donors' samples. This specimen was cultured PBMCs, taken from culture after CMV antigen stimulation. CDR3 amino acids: CASSMGGSVNSPLHF. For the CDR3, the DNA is TGTGCCAGCAGCATGGGCGGTTCTGTAAATTCACCCCTCCACTTT.